This T cell receptor (beta chain) stems from a study of human T cells and chemical hapten exposure. Many counts were recorded for this clonotype. TCRdb itself ran the RACE reads through MiXCR, one entry per CDR3 protein. The sample has some 41,000 distinct CDR3 sequences, approximately 3.6% seen once; the top ten hold roughly 24%. Time point indicated: patch test 1, 2 weeks after DPC sensitization. The treatment denotes: therapeutic diphenylcyclopropenone sensitization with weekly scalp DPC. Whole blood, unfractionated, served as the material for total RNA extraction. With 4 bases clipped from V and 2 bases from J, the junction kept 4 bases outside the gene matches. The V gene's germline CDR1 is SEHNR and CDR2 FQNEAQ (reference sequence). CDR3 length: 15 amino acids.

The sequencing used whole blood, collected in connection with sensitization to the hapten diphenylcyclopropenone (DPC). This sequence originates from a man aged 50 to 59 with alopecia areata. Some clones in this sample may be carry-over from other donors' samples. The chain links TRBV7-9 to TRBJ2-2; 7 bases align to TRBD1. The CDR3 nucleotides read TGTGCCAGCAGCTCCGGGACAGTCAACACCGGGGAGCTGTTTTTT. This encodes CASSSGTVNTGELFF.